A selection of T cell receptor beta chains follows, all from one sample in a study of blood T cell repertoires in COVID-19. Some clones are missing from TCRdb's copy, which holds only in-frame ones; the method was immunoSEQ multiplex PCR. The repertoire has hundreds of thousands of clones, about 89% of them found once; the top ten carry 4.3%. The sequenced material came from peripheral blood. The receptors come from a woman younger than 45 with acute or convalescent COVID-19. Each CDR3 is given with its conserved first and last residue. The order of the fields is V gene, clone size, D gene, J gene, CDR3 DNA, CDR3 protein. A D gene is named only where the DNA matches it firmly. Expanded clones get a size class; other rows say once, few or many, or leave the size out.

TRBV28	-	-	TRBJ1-4	TGTGCCAGCATGCAGGAGGGTGAAAAACTGTTTTTT	CASMQEGEKLFF
TRBV6-5	-	-	TRBJ1-1	TGTGCCAGCAGTTATAGACAGGAAGCTTTCTTT	CASSYRQEAFF
TRBV9	-	-	TRBJ2-3	TGTGCCAGCAGCGCGTTCGAAGGAGGTTACACAGATACGCAGTATTTT	CASSAFEGGYTDTQYF
TRBV19	-	TRBD1	TRBJ2-1	TGTGCCAGTAGTAATACCACAGGGGGATACAATGAGCAGTTCTTC	CASSNTTGGYNEQFF
TRBV9	-	-	TRBJ2-1	TGTGCCAGCAGCGTAGGTCGGGATGAGCAGTTCTTC	CASSVGRDEQFF
TRBV24-1	once	TRBD1	TRBJ1-2	TGTGCCACTGCCCCCGGGACAGGGGGGTACTATGGCTACACCTTC	CATAPGTGGYYGYTF
TRBV7-8	-	-	TRBJ1-2	TGTGCCAGCAGCCCCCAGGGGACGTCTAACTATGGCTACACCTTC	CASSPQGTSNYGYTF
TRBV7-2	-	-	TRBJ1-1	TGTGCCAGCAGCCCCCCCTTCTTCGCGGGTTCCGAAGCTTTCTTT	CASSPPFFAGSEAFF
TRBV19	once	-	TRBJ1-5	TGTGCCAGTAGTAGAGGGAGTTATCAGCCCCAGCATTTT	CASSRGSYQPQHF
TRBV4-1	few	TRBD1	TRBJ2-7	TGCGCCAGCAGCCGTTCGACAGGGACCCTCTCCTACGAGCAGTACTTC	CASSRSTGTLSYEQYF
TRBV14	-	-	TRBJ1-6	TGTGCCAGCTCTTTACTGAGACAGATAATATATAATTCACCCCTCCACTTT	CASSLLRQIIYNSPLHF
TRBV29-1	-	-	TRBJ2-2	TGCAGCGTTCCGCGAAGAGGCGGGGCCGGGGAGCTGTTTTTT	CSVPRRGGAGELFF
TRBV24-1	few	-	TRBJ2-7	TGTGCCACCAGTGACGGTGGGGCCGAGCAGTACTTC	CATSDGGAEQYF
TRBV29-1	-	-	TRBJ2-3	TGCAGCGTTGAAGATCTAAGCGGGCAGGGAACAGATACGCAGTATTTT	CSVEDLSGQGTDTQYF
TRBV9	-	TRBD1	TRBJ1-4	TGTGCCAGCAGCGGAACAGGGGGGCTTAATGAAAAACTGTTTTTT	CASSGTGGLNEKLFF
TRBV2	-	-	TRBJ2-2	TGTGCCGCCCGCCGGCGGGGGAACACCGGGGAGCTGTTTTTT	CAARRRGNTGELFF
TRBV3-1/TRBV3-2	once	-	TRBJ1-2	TGTGCCAGCAGCCAAGACCTACAGGGATCCGGCTACACCTTC	CASSQDLQGSGYTF
TRBV5-8	-	-	TRBJ2-7	TGTGCCAGCAGCTTCGGAGGGGGGGCCTACGAGCAGTACTTC	CASSFGGGAYEQYF
TRBV7-8	few	-	TRBJ2-3	TGTGCCAGCAGCGCCCACGAGCAAAGCACAGATACGCAGTATTTT	CASSAHEQSTDTQYF
TRBV6-5	-	TRBD2	TRBJ2-3	TGTGCCAGCGGACGGGGGGGATTCACAGATACGCAGTATTTT	CASGRGGFTDTQYF
TRBV10-3	few	TRBD1	TRBJ2-7	TGTGCCATCACCCGGGGACAGGGTTCCTCCGAGCAGTACTTC	CAITRGQGSSEQYF
TRBV3-1/TRBV3-2	-	TRBD2	TRBJ2-3	TGTGCCAGCAGCCAAGATCTTGTGGTATCTAGCGGGGGGACAGATACGCAGTATTTT	CASSQDLVVSSGGTDTQYF
TRBV27	once	TRBD1	TRBJ1-3	TGTGCCAGCAGTCCCCTGACAGGGGCCTCTGGAAACACCATATATTTT	CASSPLTGASGNTIYF
TRBV5-4	-	-	TRBJ1-1	TGTGCCAGTAAGAGGGAGGTGAACACTGAAGCTTTCTTT	CASKREVNTEAFF
TRBV12-5	-	-	TRBJ1-1	TGTGCTAGTGGTTTGTGGCCAGGGCGCATTCTGAACACTGAAGCTTTCTTT	CASGLWPGRILNTEAFF
TRBV5-6	once	TRBD2	TRBJ2-3	TGTGCCAGCAGCTTGCCTAGCGGGGGACCAGATACGCAGTATTTT	CASSLPSGGPDTQYF
TRBV9	-	-	TRBJ1-6	TGTGCCAGCAGCCTCACGCTTGGGGGCGAATCACCCCTCCACTTT	CASSLTLGGESPLHF
TRBV2	-	-	TRBJ1-1	TGTGCCAGCAGTGAATCCTTTCGGGGGGCGCAGGAGGGGCTAAAAGCTTTCTTT	CASSESFRGAQEGLKAFF
TRBV7-3	-	-	TRBJ2-3	TGTGCCAGCGGCCCACCAGGAGATACGCAGTATTTT	CASGPPGDTQYF
TRBV7-9	-	-	TRBJ1-5	TGTGCCAGCAGCTTAGCGACAGTTAATCAGCCCCAGCATTTT	CASSLATVNQPQHF
TRBV11-2	-	TRBD2	TRBJ2-5	TGTGCCAGCAGCTTACTCTTCCGGAGCGGGGGGGCCTTCCCGGAGACCCAGTACTTC	CASSLLFRSGGAFPETQYF
TRBV7-9	-	-	TRBJ2-1	TGTGCCAGCAGCTTAGTGCGGGTACTCATCCACAATGAGCAGTTCTTC	CASSLVRVLIHNEQFF
TRBV30	-	-	TRBJ2-7	TGTGCCTGGAGTGAAAGAGAGTCGGGGGGCTCGGTGGCGGTATTCGACGAGCAGTACTTC	CAWSERESGGSVAVFDEQYF